The present T cell receptor beta chain was sequenced within a study of CD8+ T cells in alopecia areata. As for the study in general: Tofacitinib therapy took 6 to 18 months; 6 months off drug came after. Findings of the study overall: Scalp repertoires also include resident alphabeta T cells from normal skin. Higher clonality than in normal scalp was seen in lesional scalp, especially alopecia totalis/universalis.

Extracted RNA was reverse transcribed, and the resulting cDNA served as sequencing template. Repertoires were generated with immunoSEQ multiplex PCR, while TCRdb's copy carries only in-frame clones and drops some. This sample has 120,000 to 150,000 clones, with 80% to 90% found just once. PBMCs, the starting material, were the source of sorted CD4+ and CD8+ T cells. On this clone itself: Its specificity is unknown.

The clonotype was recovered from a human donor with alopecia areata. The source was CD8+ T cells sorted from blood, collected at week 0.

CDR3 in amino acids: CASSASTGFNQPQHF. CDR3 bases: TGTGCCAGCAGCGCTAGTACAGGCTTCAATCAGCCCCAGCATTTT. V gene TRBV9 combines with J gene TRBJ1-5, with D perhaps matching TRBD1 (5 bases). V lost 3 bases, J lost 3 bases, and 13 bases lay in between. This CDR3 contains 15 residues. Germline values: CDR1 SGDLS, CDR2 YYNGEE.